The present TCR beta chain was sequenced within a study of blood T cells in healthy people across ages. General study findings and limits: TCR beta diversity tracked closely with naive T cell percentage.

Note on this clonotype: What it binds is unknown. This may be a read error, as it is one base from a much larger clone.

Primed by a sample-barcoded 5' primer and a J-beta primer mix, a second PCR proceeded for roughly 6 to 12 cycles. Each of the samples gave a minimum of 2.5 million paired-end reads that contained CDR3. TCRdb independently ran MiXCR on the 5' RACE reads; one entry per CDR3 protein. The profile shows 2 million or so distinct CDR3 sequences, about 50% of them singletons. Trimming removed 7 bases at V and 2 bases at J, with 7 bases between. Germline CDR1 SGHTA, CDR2 FQGNSA. The CDR3 totals 12 residues. Isolated per sample were at least 7 million PBMCs. The chain uses TRBV7-2 and TRBJ2-3; no firm D call. This TCR was sampled from a woman in her 40s in good health. Material for sequencing was blood. The CDR3 bases are TGTGCCAGCATCGCTCCCACAGATACGCAGTATTTT. Its protein is CASIAPTDTQYF.